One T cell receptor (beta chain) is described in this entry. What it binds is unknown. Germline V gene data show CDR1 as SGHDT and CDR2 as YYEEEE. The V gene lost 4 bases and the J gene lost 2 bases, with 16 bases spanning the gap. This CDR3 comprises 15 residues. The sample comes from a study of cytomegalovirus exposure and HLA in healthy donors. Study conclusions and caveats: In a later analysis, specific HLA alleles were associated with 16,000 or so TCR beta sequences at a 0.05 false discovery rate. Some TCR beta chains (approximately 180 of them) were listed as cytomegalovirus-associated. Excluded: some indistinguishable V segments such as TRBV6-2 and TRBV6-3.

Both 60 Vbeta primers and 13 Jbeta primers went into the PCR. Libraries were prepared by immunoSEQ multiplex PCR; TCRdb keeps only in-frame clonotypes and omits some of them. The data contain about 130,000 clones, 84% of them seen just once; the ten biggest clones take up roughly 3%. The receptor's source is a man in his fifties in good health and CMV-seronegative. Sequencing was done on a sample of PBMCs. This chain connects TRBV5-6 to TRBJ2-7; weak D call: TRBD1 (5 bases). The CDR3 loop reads CASSHGHLPTYEQYF. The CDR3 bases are TGTGCCAGCAGCCATGGACACCTGCCAACCTACGAGCAGTACTTC.